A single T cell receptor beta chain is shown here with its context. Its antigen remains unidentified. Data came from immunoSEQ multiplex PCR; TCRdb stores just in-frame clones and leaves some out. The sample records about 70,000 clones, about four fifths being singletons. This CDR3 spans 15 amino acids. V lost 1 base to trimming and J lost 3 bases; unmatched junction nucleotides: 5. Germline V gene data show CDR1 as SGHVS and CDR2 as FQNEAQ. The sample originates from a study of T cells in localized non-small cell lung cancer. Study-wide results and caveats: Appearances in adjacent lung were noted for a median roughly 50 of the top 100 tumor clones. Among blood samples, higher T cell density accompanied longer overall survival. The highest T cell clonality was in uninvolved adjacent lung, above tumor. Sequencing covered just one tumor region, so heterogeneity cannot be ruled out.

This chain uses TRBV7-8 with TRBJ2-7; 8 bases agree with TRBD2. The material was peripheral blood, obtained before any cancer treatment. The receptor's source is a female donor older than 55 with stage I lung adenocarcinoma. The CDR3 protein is CASSLGGREGYEQYF. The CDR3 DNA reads TGTGCCAGCAGCTTAGGAGGTCGGGAGGGCTACGAGCAGTACTTC.